The 18 T cell receptor beta chains in this list originate from one sample, sequenced in a study of blood T cell repertoires in COVID-19. Here immunoSEQ multiplex PCR was the method, and the copy in TCRdb shows in-frame clones only, minus some. This sample carries 150,000 to 200,000 clones, around 89% of them seen once, and the ten largest clones take roughly 6%. Sequenced sample: peripheral blood. These receptor sequences come from a middle-aged man with active or convalescent COVID-19.

This clone was detected a few times. The genes are TRBV7-3 and TRBJ1-2; D perhaps matches TRBD1 (5 bases). CDR1 and CDR2 (germline): SGHTA, FQGTGA. The V gene lost 5 bases and the J gene lost 8 bases, with 18 bases spanning the gap. The CDR3 runs 14 residues. The CDR3 DNA is TGTGCCAGCAGCCGCTCCATATCGGGGGAGGGCTACACCTTC. Its protein is CASSRSISGEGYTF.

This clone appeared once. The genes are TRBV5-4 and TRBJ2-5; 7 positions agree with TRBD2. The germline CDR1 and CDR2 sequences are SGHNT and YYREEE (reference sequence). J lost 2 bases, V lost 2 bases, and 6 bases had no gene match. The CDR3 spans 15 residues. CDR3 residues: CASSFPSGKQETQYF. CDR3 DNA: TGTGCCAGCAGCTTTCCTAGCGGAAAGCAAGAGACCCAGTACTTC.

The genes are TRBV19 and TRBJ1-1, with 7 bases identical to TRBD1. V lost 6 bases and J lost 3; bases outside the gene matches: 4. Germline CDR1 reads LNHDA; CDR2 reads SQIVND (reference sequence). The CDR3 contains 13 residues. The CDR3 loop reads CASSLDRDTEAFF. The CDR3 DNA sequence: TGTGCCAGTAGCTTAGACAGGGACACTGAAGCTTTCTTT. Combining the CDR3 with reference TRBV19 and TRBJ1-1 gives the whole variable domain DGGITQSPKYLFRKEGQNVTLSCEQNLNHDAMYWYRQDPGQGLRLIYYSQIVNDFQKGDIAEGYSVSREKKESFPLTVTSAQKNPTAFYLCASSLDRDTEAFFGQGTRLTVV.

This clone was detected a few times. The chain joins TRBV19 to TRBJ1-2; a weak D match, TRBD1 (5 bases). The V end was cut by 7 bases, the J end by 4 bases, with 19 bases between. Germline assignment: CDR1 LNHDA and CDR2 SQIVND (reference sequence). CDR3 length: 15 residues. The CDR3 spells CASTLIGGDAYGYTF. For the CDR3, the DNA is TGTGCCAGTACCCTCATTGGGGGGGACGCCTATGGCTACACCTTC.

This clone was picked up a small number of times. The gene calls are TRBV19 and TRBJ1-1, with 11 positions matching TRBD1. This CDR3 region has 17 residues. Germline V gives CDR1 LNHDA, CDR2 SQIVND (reference sequence). V lost 7 bases and J lost 0; bases outside the gene matches: 10. CDR3 sequence: CASTSLGQGGMNTEAFF. CDR3 nucleotides: TGTGCCAGTACCTCTCTGGGACAGGGGGGCATGAACACTGAAGCTTTCTTT.

V and J are TRBV19 and TRBJ1-5; the D gene is possibly TRBD1 (6 bases). The CDR3 loop spans 15 amino acids. V was clipped by 6 bases and J by 5 bases, with 17 bases between them. Germline V gene lookup returns CDR1 LNHDA and CDR2 SQIVND (reference sequence). This CDR3 is CASRPIWAGDQPQHF. In DNA, the CDR3 is TGTGCCAGTAGACCGATATGGGCAGGGGATCAGCCCCAGCATTTT.

This sequence joins TRBV6-5 and TRBJ1-4; D might be TRBD1 (5 bases). Deletions cut 6 bases from V and 11 bases from J, with 16 bases between. This CDR3 comprises 13 residues. The germline V gene encodes CDR1 MNHEY and CDR2 SVGAGI. CDR3 sequence reads: CASSDRRGEKLFF. DNA of the CDR3: TGTGCCAGCAGCGACCGGAGGGGTGAGAAACTGTTTTTT.

The V and J genes are TRBV3-1 (or the pseudogene TRBV3-2) and TRBJ1-6, with D perhaps TRBD1 (6 bases). The CDR3 covers 15 residues. Per germline, CDR1 LGHDT and CDR2 YNNKEL (reference sequence). The ends were cut back, 5 bases at V and 0 bases at J, with 8 bases in the middle. This CDR3 reads CASSSQGSYNSPLHF. CDR3 nucleotide sequence: TGTGCCAGCAGCTCACAGGGCTCCTATAATTCACCCCTCCACTTT.

The chain couples TRBV6-5 to TRBJ2-2, with D possibly being TRBD1 (6 bases). The germline gives CDR1 MNHEY, CDR2 SVGAGI. This CDR3 has 15 amino acids. V was cut by 2 bases and J by 1 base, with 8 bases left in between. The CDR3 bases are TGTGCCAGCAGTTACCAGACAGGGAACACCGGGGAGCTGTTTTTT. It translates to CASSYQTGNTGELFF.

The chain has TRBV19 and TRBJ2-3; perhaps TRBD2 as D (5 bases). CDR3 length equals 15 residues. The ends were cut back, 3 bases at V and 1 base at J, with 11 bases in the middle. The germline CDR1 and CDR2 sequences are LNHDA and SQIVND (reference sequence). This CDR3 is CASSILSGGTDTQYF. Here the CDR3 DNA reads TGTGCCAGTAGTATCTTGTCCGGGGGCACAGATACGCAGTATTTT.

The chain employs TRBV27 and TRBJ1-1; perhaps TRBD1 as D (6 bases). This CDR3 spans 13 amino acids. CDR1 is MNHEY and CDR2 is SMNVEV in the germline V gene (reference sequence). Trimming shortened V by 5 bases and J by 11 bases, and 18 bases separated the two germline ends. CDR3 sequence (DNA): TGTGCCAGCAGTACAGGGAACGAGTTCGGCGCTTTCTTT. Its translation is CASSTGNEFGAFF.

This clone was seen only once. The V and J genes are TRBV27 and TRBJ1-5, with 8 bases lining up with TRBD1. With 5 bases clipped from V and 2 bases from J, the junction kept 5 bases outside the gene matches. CDR1 is MNHEY and CDR2 is SMNVEV in the germline V gene (reference sequence). This CDR3 is 15 amino acids long. The CDR3 region has the DNA TGTGCCAGCAGTCCCGGGGGACAGGGCAATCAGCCCCAGCATTTT. This translates into CASSPGGQGNQPQHF.

The chain employs TRBV29-1 and TRBJ2-7; 8 bases map to TRBD2. The germline CDR1 and CDR2 sequences are SQVTM and ANQGSEA. CDR3 length: 13 amino acids. V lost 6 bases to trimming and J lost 0 bases; unmatched junction nucleotides: 4. The CDR3 loop reads CSVLAGTSYEQYF. DNA of the CDR3: TGCAGCGTATTAGCGGGAACCTCCTACGAGCAGTACTTC.

The V call is TRBV11-2, the J call TRBJ2-2; D unclear. The ends were cut back, 6 bases at V and 2 bases at J, with 4 bases in the middle. CDR1 and CDR2 (germline): SGHAT, FQNNGV. The CDR3 has 12 amino acids. CDR3: CASSPNTGELFF. The CDR3 DNA is TGTGCCAGCAGTCCAAACACCGGGGAGCTGTTTTTT. Looking up the rest from reference TRBV11-2 and TRBJ2-2 gives the full variable domain: EAGVAQSPRYKIIEKRQSVAFWCNPISGHATLYWYQQILGQGPKLLIQFQNNGVVDDSQLPKDRFSAERLKGVDSTLKIQPAKLEDSAVYLCASSPNTGELFFGEGSRLTVL.

CDR3 protein: CASSAQGRNTGELFF. The CDR3 region has the DNA TGTGCCAGCAGTGCCCAGGGGAGGAACACCGGGGAGCTGTTTTTT. The V and J genes are TRBV5-4 and TRBJ2-2, with a possible D match to TRBD1 (6 bases). Trimming removed 5 bases from V and 1 base from J, with 12 bases in between. The CDR3 totals 15 residues. Germline V CDR1 and CDR2: SGHNT, YYREEE (reference sequence). The full variable domain, in which reference TRBV5-4 and TRBJ2-2 provide the parts outside the CDR3, is ETGVTQSPTHLIKTRGQQVTLRCSSQSGHNTVSWYQQALGQGPQFIFQYYREEENGRGNFPPRFSGLQFPNYSSELNVNALELDDSALYLCASSAQGRNTGELFFGEGSRLTVL.

V gene TRBV6-5 combines with J gene TRBJ2-7; D possibly corresponds to TRBD1 (7 bases). V was pared by 2 bases and J by 5 bases, with 16 bases between. Germline V lookup: CDR1 MNHEY, CDR2 SVGAGI. The CDR3 sequence is 15 residues long. The CDR3 region is CASSYGQGGLDEQYF. CDR3 nucleotides: TGTGCCAGCAGTTACGGGCAGGGGGGTTTGGACGAGCAGTACTTC.

The V and J genes are TRBV2 and TRBJ2-5; maybe TRBD2 (5 bases). The CDR3 runs 13 residues. The V and J ends lost 7 bases and 1 base respectively, with 10 bases between them. Germline loops: CDR1 SNHLY, CDR2 FYNNEI. The CDR3 DNA reads as TGTGCCAGCAACCAGCGGTCCCAAGAGACCCAGTACTTC. This gives the protein CASNQRSQETQYF.

V and J are TRBV9 and TRBJ1-3; tentatively, D is TRBD1 (6 bases). Germline V gives CDR1 SGDLS, CDR2 YYNGEE. The CDR3 consists of 20 residues. Trimming removed 0 bases from V and 0 bases from J, with 22 bases in between. CDR3 residues: CASSVGLGRPGEISGNTIYF. CDR3 sequence (DNA): TGTGCCAGCAGCGTAGGCTTAGGGAGACCAGGGGAAATCTCTGGAAACACCATATATTTT.